This T cell receptor beta chain stems from a study of technical replicates of blood from four donors (TCRdb year 2017). To note about this clone: Its recognized antigen is unknown. One base away there is no much larger clone; base qualities are not given.

The library relied on the immunoSEQ multiplex PCR assay. This is the immuneACCESS table as TCRdb keeps it, with only in-frame sequences that have V and J called. A part of the clones is gone; compared with another copy, unresolved V genes explain less than half, and the rest is unexplained. This sample gives 75,000 to 100,000 clones in total; approximately 95% of them show up just once. Over 0.25% of the sample rests with the top ten. Sequenced material: T cells isolated from PBMCs. This sequence was found in a human donor in good health.

The DNA sequence is given as TGTGCCAGTAGACTTATTTCAGGGGGCGCCTATGGCTACACCTTC. Translated, this gives CASRLISGGAYGYTF. The V and J segments used are TRBV19 and TRBJ1-2, and TRBD1 aligns with 8 junction nucleotides. Reading from cysteine to phenylalanine, the CDR3 counts 15 amino acids. The only DNA kept is the CDR3, 45 bases in frame from the first base. Sequences LNHDA (CDR1) and SQIVND (CDR2) are obtained from the germline V gene (reference sequence). V is cut back by 6 bases and J by 4 bases, with 10 bases in the junction unmatched.